The 7 T cell receptor beta chains given below trace back to one sample, sequenced in a study of CD4 T cells in relation to SARS-CoV-2 and coronaviruses (dated by TCRdb to the early 2020s). What these receptors recognize is not known. Library preparation used the immunoSEQ multiplex PCR assay. Entries here come from immuneACCESS through TCRdb and include only in-frame sequences with V and J called. Some clones fail to appear in such tables; in the studies checked, an unresolved V gene covers under half of the shortfall, and the cause of the remainder is unknown. The sample contains 20,000 or so clones, roughly 80% of them found a single time. The top ten clones comprise about a sixth of the sample. CD4+ T cells from unexposed donors were collected before the COVID-19 pandemic (2011-2018). After 10 to 11 days of culture, CD4+ T cells were isolated with the EasySep CD4+ T cell isolation kit. Material: CD4+ T cells from PBMCs, cultured in vitro. These receptors came from a human donor in good health.

The CDR3 spells CASSSPDRRTEAFF. As DNA, the CDR3 is TGCGCCAGCAGCTCGCCCGACAGGCGCACTGAAGCTTTCTTT. The chain recombines TRBV5-1 with TRBJ1-1, with D possibly TRBD1 on 6 matching bases. CDR1 SGHRS and CDR2 YFSETQ come from the germline V gene. V lost 3 bases, J lost 4 bases, and 13 bases lay in between. The CDR3 has 14 amino acids.

The chain combines TRBV14 with TRBJ2-7; a weak D match, TRBD2 (6 bases). The V end lost 1 base, the J end lost 6 bases, and 13 bases lay between the germline ends. The CDR3 has 14 residues. CDR1 is SGHDN and CDR2 is FVKESK in the germline V gene. The CDR3 DNA is TGTGCCAGCAGCCAAGTAGGAGGGGCCAGCGAGCAGTACTTC. Its translation: CASSQVGGASEQYF.

This chain links TRBV9 with TRBJ1-1; maybe TRBD1 (5 bases). V shed 5 bases and J shed 1 base, with 12 bases lying between them. Looked up from germline, CDR1 is SGDLS and CDR2 is YYNGEE. CDR3 size: 14 residues. The CDR3 nucleotides read TGTGCCAGCAGAGCAGGGACCGCGAACACTGAAGCTTTCTTT. This gives the protein CASRAGTANTEAFF.

This clone was recorded a few times. The chain recombines TRBV25-1 with TRBJ1-2; 8 bases fit TRBD1. Germline V CDR1 and CDR2: MGHDK, SYGVNS. There are 11 residues in the CDR3. V was clipped by 7 bases and J by 6 bases; unmatched bases: 1. The CDR3 spells CASKDRDGYTF. In nucleotides, the CDR3 is TGTGCCAGCAAGGACAGGGATGGCTACACCTTC.

The chain employs TRBV5-1 and TRBJ2-7; 7 bases agree with TRBD2. The CDR3 is 16 residues long. From germline, CDR1 is SGHRS and CDR2 YFSETQ. V shed 0 bases, J shed 0 bases, and the junction held 6 bases outside the gene matches. The CDR3 bases are TGCGCCAGCAGCTTGGTTGGCGGGGGAAGCTCCTACGAGCAGTACTTC. Translating it yields CASSLVGGGSSYEQYF.

The chain joins TRBV18 to TRBJ2-4, with no clear D. This CDR3 has 16 amino acids. CDR1 KGHSH and CDR2 LQKENI come from the germline V gene. V was shortened by 2 bases and J by 0 bases, with 11 bases between the two germline ends. CDR3 in DNA: TGTGCCAGCTCACCAGGATCGAAACTAGCCAAAAACATTCAGTACTTC. It codes for CASSPGSKLAKNIQYF.

The chain links TRBV7-2 to TRBJ1-1, with D possibly matching TRBD1 (5 bases). The CDR3 loop spans 14 amino acids. V was cut by 6 bases and J by 1 base, with 12 bases left in between. Germline V gene sequence: CDR1 SGHTA, CDR2 FQGNSA. The CDR3: CASRPSQGNTEAFF. DNA for the CDR3: TGTGCCAGCAGACCAAGTCAGGGGAACACTGAAGCTTTCTTT. The entire variable domain, with the rest obtained from reference TRBV7-2 and TRBJ1-1, is as follows: GAGVSQSPSNKVTEKGKDVELRCDPISGHTALYWYRQSLGQGLEFLIYFQGNSAPDKSGLPSDRFSAERTGGSVSTLTIQRTQQEDSAVYLCASRPSQGNTEAFFGQGTRLTVV.